This TCR beta chain was documented in a study of sequential checkpoint blockade in melanoma. Trimming took off 4 bases at V and 4 bases at J, with 15 bases between the two ends. Germline values: CDR1 SGDLS, CDR2 YYNGEE. The CDR3 is made up of 15 amino acids. Sequenced by immunoSEQ multiplex PCR; TCRdb stores in-frame clones only, minus some. The profile shows over 9,500 clones, 77% of them singletons. Described treatment: randomized to nivolumab then ipilimumab (arm A) or the reverse (arm B). Patients had received no earlier DNA-damaging chemotherapy. From thawed PBMCs, live CD3+CD8+ cells negative for CD19 and CD56 were sorted. A few counts support this clone.

The chain has TRBV9 and TRBJ2-1; maybe TRBD2 (6 bases). The sequence derives from a human donor with melanoma. The material sequenced was CD8+ T cells sorted from blood (inferred from file names), taken from a patient given nivolumab and ipilimumab in sequence. The CDR3 sequence is CASSSLRGSYNEQFF. The CDR3 nucleotides read TGTGCCAGCAGCTCGCTCCGGGGGAGTTACAATGAGCAGTTCTTC.